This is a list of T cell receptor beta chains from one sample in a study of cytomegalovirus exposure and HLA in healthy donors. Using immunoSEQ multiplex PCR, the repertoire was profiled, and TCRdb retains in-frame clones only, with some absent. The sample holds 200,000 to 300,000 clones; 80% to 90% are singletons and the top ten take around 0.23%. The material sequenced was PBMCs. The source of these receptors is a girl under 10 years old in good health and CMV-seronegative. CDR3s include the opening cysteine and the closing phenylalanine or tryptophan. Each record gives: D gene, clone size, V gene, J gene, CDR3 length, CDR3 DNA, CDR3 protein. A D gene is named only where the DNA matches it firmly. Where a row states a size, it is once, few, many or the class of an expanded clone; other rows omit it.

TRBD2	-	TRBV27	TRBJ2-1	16	TGTGCCAGCAGTTTACTCCTAGCGGGAGCTGGGAATGAGCAGTTCTTC	CASSLLLAGAGNEQFF
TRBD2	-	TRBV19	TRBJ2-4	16	TGTGCCAGTAAAGCGGGAGACACCTTAGCCAAAAACATTCAGTACTTC	CASKAGDTLAKNIQYF
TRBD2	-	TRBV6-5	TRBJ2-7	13	TGTGCCAGCAGTTGGACTAGCGGGAGCGAGCAGTACTTC	CASSWTSGSEQYF
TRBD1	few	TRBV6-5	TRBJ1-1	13	TGTGCCAGCAGGGGACAGGGGGCCCGGGCCGCTTTCTTT	CASRGQGARAAFF
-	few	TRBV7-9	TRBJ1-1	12	TGTGCCAGCAGGGCTGATGTCACTGAAGCTTTCTTT	CASRADVTEAFF
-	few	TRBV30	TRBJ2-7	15	TGTGCCTGGAGTGGTCTGAGCGGGTGGTCCTACGAGCAGTACTTC	CAWSGLSGWSYEQYF
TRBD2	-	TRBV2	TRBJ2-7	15	TGTGCCAGCTCCGAGGAACTAGCGGGAGGCTACGAGCAGTACTTC	CASSEELAGGYEQYF
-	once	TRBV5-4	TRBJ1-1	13	TGTGCCAGCAGCTTGGAGTCAGATGTTGAAGCTTTCTTT	CASSLESDVEAFF
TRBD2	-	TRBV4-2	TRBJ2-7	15	TGTGCCAGCAGCCCCTTGCCGGGAGGAGCGTACGAGCAGTACTTC	CASSPLPGGAYEQYF
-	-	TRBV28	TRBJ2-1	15	TGTGCCAGCAGGCGTAGTCTAGCCACATTGGATGAGCAGTTCTTC	CASRRSLATLDEQFF
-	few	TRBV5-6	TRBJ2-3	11	TGTGCCAGCAGCTCTAGAGATACGCAGTATTTT	CASSSRDTQYF
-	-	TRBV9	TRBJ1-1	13	TGTGCCAGCAGCGATGACGGACTAACTGAAGCTTTCTTT	CASSDDGLTEAFF
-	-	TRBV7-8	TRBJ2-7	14	TGTGCCAGCAGCTTAGAGTCAGGCTCCTACGAGCAGTACTTC	CASSLESGSYEQYF
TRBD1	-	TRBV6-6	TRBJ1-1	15	TGTGCCAGCAGTCGACAGGGAAAGGGGAACACTGAAGCTTTCTTT	CASSRQGKGNTEAFF
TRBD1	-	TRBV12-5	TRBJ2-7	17	TGTGCTAGTGGTTTGGACACGACTAAGGGGGCGCAGTACGAGCAGTACTTC	CASGLDTTKGAQYEQYF
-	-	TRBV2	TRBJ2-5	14	TGTGCCAGCAGTGGGGGGGAACTCCAAGAGACCCAGTACTTC	CASSGGELQETQYF
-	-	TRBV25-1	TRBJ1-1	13	TGTGCCAGCAGGGGGGCGGGGGTCACTGAAGCTTTCTTT	CASRGAGVTEAFF
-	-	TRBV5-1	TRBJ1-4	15	TGCGCCAGCAGCTCCTTGGGGACTGATAATGAAAAACTGTTTTTT	CASSSLGTDNEKLFF
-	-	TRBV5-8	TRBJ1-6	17	TGTGCCAGCAGCTTGGTGTGGGAGGGGCCGTATAATTCACCCCTCCACTTT	CASSLVWEGPYNSPLHF
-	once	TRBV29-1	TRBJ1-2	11	TGCAGCGTTGAGTCCAGGGTAGGCTACACCTTC	CSVESRVGYTF
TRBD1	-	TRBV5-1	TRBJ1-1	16	TGCGCCAGCAGCTTGGTATCCGGACAGGGTGCCACTGAAGCTTTCTTT	CASSLVSGQGATEAFF
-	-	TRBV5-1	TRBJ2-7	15	TGCGCCAGCAGCTTGGTGATGGACTCCCTAAACGAGCAGTACTTC	CASSLVMDSLNEQYF
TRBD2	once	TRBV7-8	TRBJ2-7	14	TGTGCCAGCAGCTTAGTCGGCGGGAGCTACGAGCAGTACTTC	CASSLVGGSYEQYF
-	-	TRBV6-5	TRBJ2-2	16	TGTGCCAGCAGTTATCGATCGACCAGGGACACCGGGGAGCTGTTTTTT	CASSYRSTRDTGELFF
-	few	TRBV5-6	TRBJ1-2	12	TGTGCCAGCAGTCAGACTGTCTATGGCTACACCTTC	CASSQTVYGYTF
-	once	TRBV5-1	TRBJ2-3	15	TGCGCCAGCAGCTCTACCATCATCTTCACAGATACGCGGTATTTT	CASSSTIIFTDTRYF
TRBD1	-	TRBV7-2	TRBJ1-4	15	TGTGCCAGCAGCCAGAGGGGGCAGCATAATGAAAAACTGTTTTTT	CASSQRGQHNEKLFF
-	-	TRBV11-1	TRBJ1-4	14	TGTGCCAGCAGCTTATCGGAGGGGATTGAAAAACTGTTTTTT	CASSLSEGIEKLFF
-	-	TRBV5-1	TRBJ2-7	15	TGCGCCAGCAGCTTGGCTCCGGGTCAACCCTACGAGCAGTACTTC	CASSLAPGQPYEQYF
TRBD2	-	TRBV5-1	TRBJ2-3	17	TGCGCCAGCAGCTTGGTTGGACTAGCGGGGGGATCAGATACGCAGTATTTT	CASSLVGLAGGSDTQYF
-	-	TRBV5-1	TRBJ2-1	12	TGCGCCAGCAGCTCGGGACTTAATGAGCAGTTCTTC	CASSSGLNEQFF
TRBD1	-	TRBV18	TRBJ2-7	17	TGTGCCAGCTCACCACCGAACGGAAAGACAGGGACCTACGAGCAGTACTTC	CASSPPNGKTGTYEQYF
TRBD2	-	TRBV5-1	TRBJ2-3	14	TGCGCCAGCACCCCGGCGGGAGTAGGAGATACGCAGTATTTT	CASTPAGVGDTQYF
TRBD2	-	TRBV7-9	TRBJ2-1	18	TGTGCCAGCAGCTTAGGTAGCGGGATGCTCCACTCCTACAATGAGCAGTTCTTC	CASSLGSGMLHSYNEQFF
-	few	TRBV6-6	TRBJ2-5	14	TGTGCCAGCAGCCAAAAGGGGGGGGAAGAGACCCAGTACTTC	CASSQKGGEETQYF
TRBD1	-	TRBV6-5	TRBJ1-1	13	TGTGCCAGCAGTACGAGGACAGGAGGGAAAGCTTTCTTT	CASSTRTGGKAFF
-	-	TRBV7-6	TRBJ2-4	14	TGTGCCACCACCGAGTGGGCAGGGCAAAACATTCAGTACTTC	CATTEWAGQNIQYF
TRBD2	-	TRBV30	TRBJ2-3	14	TGTGCCTGGACACTAGCGGGAGTGTTAGATACGCAGTATTTT	CAWTLAGVLDTQYF
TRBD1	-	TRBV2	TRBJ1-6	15	TGTGCCAGCAGGGGGACCAGGGGGTTGAGGTCACCCCTCCACTTT	CASRGTRGLRSPLHF
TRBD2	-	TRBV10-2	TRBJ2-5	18	TGCGCCAGCAGTGGCTTACTAAGGCGGGGGGGCTACCAAGAGACCCAGTACTTC	CASSGLLRRGGYQETQYF
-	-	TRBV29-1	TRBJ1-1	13	TGCAGCGTTGTAAGTTTATTGAGGACTGAAGCTTTCTTT	CSVVSLLRTEAFF
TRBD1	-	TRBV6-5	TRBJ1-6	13	TGTGCCAGCAGGACAGGGCCTAATTCACCCCTCCACTTT	CASRTGPNSPLHF
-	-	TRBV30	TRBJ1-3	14	TGTGCCTGGACCGCAGGGTCGGCTGGAAACACCATATATTTT	CAWTAGSAGNTIYF
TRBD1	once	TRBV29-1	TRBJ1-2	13	TGCAGCGTGGGGACAGGGCCTAACTATGGCTACACCTTC	CSVGTGPNYGYTF
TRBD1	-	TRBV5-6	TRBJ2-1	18	TGTGCCAGCAGCTTTTCCCTGGGACAGATTGGCTCCTACAATGAGCAGTTCTTC	CASSFSLGQIGSYNEQFF
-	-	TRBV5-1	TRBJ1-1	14	TGCGCCAGCAGCACGACAGTGGGGTACACTGAAGCTTTCTTT	CASSTTVGYTEAFF
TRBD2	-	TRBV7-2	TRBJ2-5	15	TGTGCCAGCAGCTTTCGGACTAGCGGAGAAGAGACCCAGTACTTC	CASSFRTSGEETQYF
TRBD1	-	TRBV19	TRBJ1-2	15	TGTGCCAGTAGTATAACGGGCACAGGGGTCTATGGCTACACCTTC	CASSITGTGVYGYTF
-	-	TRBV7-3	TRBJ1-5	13	TGTGCCAGCAGCTTAGATAGATATCAGCCCCAGCATTTT	CASSLDRYQPQHF
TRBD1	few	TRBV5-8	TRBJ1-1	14	TGTGCCAGCAGGGACAGGGGGCCCTACACTGAAGCTTTCTTT	CASRDRGPYTEAFF
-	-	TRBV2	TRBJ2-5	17	TGTGCCAGCAGTGAAGGGGGGTTTTTTTGGGGGGAGGAGACCCAGTACTTC	CASSEGGFFWGEETQYF
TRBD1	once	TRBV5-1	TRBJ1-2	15	TGCGCCAGCAGCTTGGAGGGACAGGGTATGAATGGCTACACCTTC	CASSLEGQGMNGYTF